These T cell receptor beta chains were read from a single sample in a study of blood T cell repertoires in COVID-19. Profiled with immunoSEQ multiplex PCR; TCRdb holds only in-frame clones, not every one. The sample records around 160,000 clones, approximately 83% being singletons. Sequenced material: peripheral blood. These receptors were collected from a woman aged 60-75 years with COVID-19, enrolled during active disease. The CDR3 runs from the conserved cysteine through the conserved F or W. The D gene is left open where the match is weak. Clone size is stated in some rows and not others, as once, few, many or a class when expanded.

V	size	D	J	DNA	CDR3
TRBV7-8	.	TRBD1	TRBJ2-1	TGTGCCAGCAGCCGCCGGGACAGGTCCAATGAGCAGTTCTTC	CASSRRDRSNEQFF
TRBV7-2	.	.	TRBJ1-5	TGTGCCAGCAGCATAGGAGGGAGGGGTCAGCCCCAGCATTTT	CASSIGGRGQPQHF
TRBV9	.	.	TRBJ2-3	TGTGCCAGCAGCTTCCCCACCGGGGGAGATACGCAGTATTTT	CASSFPTGGDTQYF
TRBV29-1	.	TRBD2	TRBJ2-1	TGCAGCGTTGAAGCAGCAGCGGGGAAGTACAATGAGCAGTTCTTC	CSVEAAAGKYNEQFF
TRBV7-3	.	TRBD2	TRBJ2-5	TGTGCCAGCAGCTTAGGATCCCTAGCGCGGGGGCAAGAGACCCAGTACTTC	CASSLGSLARGQETQYF
TRBV2	.	.	TRBJ1-1	TGTGCCGCCGCCTCAGGGAGGCAGTTGAACACTGAAGCTTTCTTT	CAAASGRQLNTEAFF
TRBV19	few	TRBD1	TRBJ1-2	TGTGCCAGTAGTATAGGTGACAGGGGCTATGGCTACACCTTC	CASSIGDRGYGYTF
TRBV12-3/TRBV12-4	.	.	TRBJ1-4	TGTGCCAGCAGGGACAGCCCTAATGAAAAACTGTTTTTT	CASRDSPNEKLFF
TRBV30	.	.	TRBJ2-2	TGTGCCTGGAGTGTACGCGGGTCTAACACCGGGGAGCTGTTTTTT	CAWSVRGSNTGELFF
TRBV7-9	.	TRBD1	TRBJ2-6	TGTGCCAGCAGCCACCCGACAGGGGCCTCTGGGGCCAACGTCCTGACTTTC	CASSHPTGASGANVLTF
TRBV10-2	few	.	TRBJ2-7	TGCGCCAGCAGTGAGTCGACGGCACCCCGGAGCTACGAGCAGTACTTC	CASSESTAPRSYEQYF
TRBV21-1	.	.	TRBJ1-6	TGTGCCAGCAGCCCCCGGACAGTCCCGAGCTCCTATAATTCACCCCTCCACTTT	CASSPRTVPSSYNSPLHF
TRBV27	once	.	TRBJ2-7	TGTGCCAGCAGGCTAGCTCCTAGCTCCTACGAGCAGTACTTC	CASRLAPSSYEQYF
TRBV19	.	.	TRBJ1-5	TGTGCCAGTAGTATAACCGAGAGCAATCAGCCCCAGCATTTT	CASSITESNQPQHF
TRBV5-8	.	.	TRBJ2-7	TGTGCCAGCAGCTCAACCCCGATCACTTACGAGCAGTACTTC	CASSSTPITYEQYF
TRBV11-2	.	TRBD2	TRBJ2-3	TGTGCCAGCAGCTTAGATGGCTTGCGGGGGGGTCCAGATACGCAGTATTTT	CASSLDGLRGGPDTQYF
TRBV6-5	.	.	TRBJ2-7	TGTGCCAGCAGTTCCCTACAGGGATCCTACGAGCAGTACTTC	CASSSLQGSYEQYF
TRBV4-3	.	TRBD2	TRBJ2-1	TGCGCCAGCAGCCAAGATCCTAGCGGGGCCTACAATGAGCAGTTCTTC	CASSQDPSGAYNEQFF
TRBV19	.	.	TRBJ2-3	TGTGCCAGTAGACGTCTAAAGTCCCCAGATACGCAGTATTTT	CASRRLKSPDTQYF
TRBV7-8	.	TRBD1	TRBJ2-3	TGTGCCAGCAGCTTAGTGTCAGGGGGCGCTACAGATACGCAGTATTTT	CASSLVSGGATDTQYF
TRBV7-2	.	TRBD1	TRBJ1-1	TGTGCCAGCAGCTTTCCCGACAGGGGGCGGGAAGCTTTCTTT	CASSFPDRGREAFF
TRBV20-1	.	.	TRBJ2-5	TGCAGTGCTAGCCTTAGGACCCAGTACTTC	CSASLRTQYF
TRBV5-1	.	.	TRBJ1-6	TGCGCCAGCAGCTTTTATGAGAGCCTAAATTCACCCCTCCACTTT	CASSFYESLNSPLHF
TRBV12-3/TRBV12-4	.	.	TRBJ2-4	TGTGCCAGCACCACGGGATGGGACATTCAGTACTTC	CASTTGWDIQYF
TRBV7-5	once	.	TRBJ2-7	TGTGCCAGAAGCTCCTCCGGGGACGGGACACGAACCTACGAGCAGTACTTC	CARSSSGDGTRTYEQYF
TRBV6-9	.	.	TRBJ2-7	TGTGCCAGCAGTTGTGCCGCCTTCCCTAGATCCGAGCAGTACTTC	CASSCAAFPRSEQYF
TRBV11-2	.	TRBD2	TRBJ2-5	TGTGCCAGCAGCCCCACCGTGGGCGGGGGGGTTCAAGAGACCCAGTACTTC	CASSPTVGGGVQETQYF